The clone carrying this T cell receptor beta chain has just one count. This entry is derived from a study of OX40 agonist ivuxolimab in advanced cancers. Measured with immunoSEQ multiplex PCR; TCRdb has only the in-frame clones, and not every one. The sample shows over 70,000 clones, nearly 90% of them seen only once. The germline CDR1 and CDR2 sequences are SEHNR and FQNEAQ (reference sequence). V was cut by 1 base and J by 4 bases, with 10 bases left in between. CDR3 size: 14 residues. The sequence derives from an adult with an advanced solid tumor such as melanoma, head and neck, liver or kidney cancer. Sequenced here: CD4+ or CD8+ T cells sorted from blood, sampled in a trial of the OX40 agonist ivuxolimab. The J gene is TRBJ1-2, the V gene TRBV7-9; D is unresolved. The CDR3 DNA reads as TGTGCCAGCAGCTTAGAGGCGGCAGGCTATGGCTACACCTTC. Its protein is CASSLEAAGYGYTF.